The 20 T cell receptor beta chains presented below share a single source sample, sequenced in a study of blood T cells in healthy people across ages. Primed by a sample-barcoded 5' primer and a J-beta primer mix, a second PCR proceeded for about 7 to 11 cycles. TCRdb called the 5' RACE reads again in MiXCR, with one record for every CDR3 protein. The table records 1.5 million to 1.9 million distinct CDR3 sequences, roughly 43% of them present only once. Sequencing was carried out using blood. The source of these receptors is a woman between 18 and 29 years old in good health.

This clonotype has more than one count but fewer than ten. The rearrangement joins TRBV5-1 to TRBJ2-1, with a tentative D call TRBD2 (6 bases). Trimming cost V 4 bases and J 7 bases, with 12 bases left between them. CDR3 length: 13 amino acids. Per germline, CDR1 SGHRS and CDR2 YFSETQ. CDR3 amino acids: CASSLRGRNEQFF. CDR3 coding DNA: TGCGCCAGCAGCCTAAGAGGGAGGAATGAGCAGTTCTTC.

V gene TRBV12-3 or TRBV12-4 combines with J gene TRBJ2-7; D is uncertain. V was pared by 5 bases and J by 6 bases, with 14 bases between. The CDR3 extends over 13 amino acids. DNA for the CDR3: TGTGCCAGCAGTCCCCCGCAGGTTTCCGAGCAGTACTTC. Protein sequence: CASSPPQVSEQYF.

This clonotype appeared a few times. This chain joins TRBV7-2 and TRBJ1-1, with 7 bases identical to TRBD1. CDR3 length: 16 residues. Losses at the gene ends were 5 bases for V and 2 bases for J; bases not matched to a gene: 11. Germline lookup yields CDR1 SGHTA and CDR2 FQGNSA. The CDR3 bases are TGTGCCAGCAGCCACGCAACAGGGACAGATAACACTGAAGCTTTCTTT. Amino acid sequence: CASSHATGTDNTEAFF.

This clonotype was detected a few times. V usage is TRBV5-1 and J usage is TRBJ1-4; no reliable D call. Trimming removed 4 bases at V and 3 bases at J, with 13 bases between. Germline lookup yields CDR1 SGHRS and CDR2 YFSETQ. The CDR3 sequence is 15 residues long. Here the CDR3 DNA reads TGCGCCAGCAGCCATCGCCAAGGAGCTAATGAAAAACTGTTTTTT. Translating it yields CASSHRQGANEKLFF.

V usage is TRBV6-5 and J usage is TRBJ2-1; perhaps TRBD1 as D (5 bases). CDR1 and CDR2 from the germline V gene are MNHEY and SVGAGI. V lost 2 bases and J lost 5, with 7 bases in between. The CDR3 is 13 amino acids. CDR3 in amino acids: CASSYTTDNEQFF. In DNA, the CDR3 is TGTGCCAGCAGTTACACGACAGACAATGAGCAGTTCTTC.

The chain is built from TRBV20-1 and TRBJ2-3; D is ambiguous. V dropped 3 bases and J dropped 2 bases, with 9 bases sitting between them. The CDR3 is made up of 13 amino acids. CDR1 is DFQATT and CDR2 is SNEGSKA in the germline V gene (reference sequence). The CDR3 loop is CSASGLVTDTQYF. CDR3 coding DNA: TGCAGTGCTAGTGGGCTGGTCACAGATACGCAGTATTTT.

The V call is TRBV6-6, the J call TRBJ2-7; D possibly corresponds to TRBD1 (6 bases). CDR3 length equals 13 residues. The V end was cut by 6 bases, the J end by 6 bases, with 15 bases between. The germline V gene has CDR1 MNHNY and CDR2 SVGAGI (reference sequence). The CDR3 region has the DNA TGTGCCAGCAGCTACCCTAAACAGGGCGAGCAGTACTTC. Its translation is CASSYPKQGEQYF.

CDR3 protein: CASSLSSGARGIYEQYF. Written as DNA, the CDR3 is TGTGCCAGCAGTTTATCTTCGGGGGCTAGGGGTATTTACGAGCAGTACTTC. The rearrangement joins TRBV27 to TRBJ2-7; either TRBD1 or TRBD2 may supply D (6 bases each). The germline V gene encodes CDR1 MNHEY and CDR2 SMNVEV (reference sequence). The CDR3 extends over 17 amino acids. Trimming cost V 0 bases and J 4 bases, with 19 bases left between them.

About this clonotype itself: A read error may account for a junction end that differs from germline. V is TRBV7-2 and J is TRBJ2-3, with 7 nucleotides matching TRBD1. The CDR3 length is 16 residues. Looked up from germline, CDR1 is SGHTA and CDR2 is FQGNSA. The CDR3 reads CVSSLQGISFTDTQYF. Written as DNA, the CDR3 is TGTGTCAGCAGCTTACAGGGGATCTCTTTCACAGATACGCAGTATTTT. Looking up the rest from reference TRBV7-2 and TRBJ2-3 gives the full variable domain: GAGVSQSPSNKVTEKGKDVELRCDPISGHTALYWYRQSLGQGLEFLIYFQGNSAPDKSGLPSDRFSAERTGGSVSTLTIQRTQQEDSAVYLCVSSLQGISFTDTQYFGPGTRLTVL.

In DNA, the CDR3 is TGCGCCAGCAGCGCCCGACAGAATTCACCCCTCCACTTT. Translating gives CASSARQNSPLHF. The rearrangement links TRBV4-3 to TRBJ1-6, with D tentatively TRBD1 (5 bases). Looked up from germline, CDR1 is LGHNA and CDR2 is YSLEER. The CDR3 contains 13 residues. Trimming removed 5 bases at V and 7 bases at J, with 9 bases between.

The chain links TRBV6-2 or TRBV6-3 to TRBJ2-1, with TRBD2 identical over 7 bases. The end of the DNA fits TRBJ2-7 better, so the J call may be wrong. Per germline, CDR1 MNHEY and CDR2 SVGEGT. The length of the CDR3 is 16 residues. CDR3 coding DNA: TGTGCCAGCAGTTACTTGAGGGAGGGATCCTACAATGAGCAGTACTTC. Its protein product is CASSYLREGSYNEQYF.

This clonotype was detected only a few times. This sequence joins TRBV29-1 and TRBJ1-2; TRBD1 matches at 9 bases. Per germline, CDR1 SQVTM and CDR2 ANQGSEA. J gave up 5 bases and V 7 bases, and 11 bases lay outside the gene matches. This CDR3 comprises 14 residues. CDR3 amino acids: CSAGRQGVEYGYTF. The CDR3 nucleotides read TGCAGCGCCGGACGACAGGGGGTCGAGTATGGCTACACCTTC.

V is TRBV4-1 and J is TRBJ2-2; 8 bases align to TRBD1. This CDR3 has 18 residues. J lost 6 bases, V lost 0 bases, and 12 bases had no gene match. CDR1 is MGHRA, CDR2 YSYEKL, per germline. The CDR3 sequence is CASSQDRGSRGLSGELFF. In nucleotides, the CDR3 is TGCGCCAGCAGCCAAGATAGGGGAAGCAGGGGGCTGTCCGGGGAGCTGTTTTTT.

This clonotype has just a few counts. The J gene is TRBJ1-6, the V gene TRBV4-3; 8 bases agree with TRBD1. The germline CDR1 and CDR2 sequences are LGHNA and YSLEER. The CDR3 spans 16 residues. V was clipped by 0 bases and J by 7 bases; unmatched bases: 5. The CDR3 region has the DNA TGCGCCAGCAGCCAAGAAGGCTGGGACAGGAATTCACCCCTCCACTTT. Translating it yields CASSQEGWDRNSPLHF.

This clonotype was counted a few times. The CDR3 sequence is CASRNRVVETQYF. CDR3 DNA sequence: TGTGCCAGCAGAAACAGGGTTGTGGAGACCCAGTACTTC. V usage is TRBV6-5 and J usage is TRBJ2-5; D may be TRBD1 (6 bases). V lost 6 bases, J lost 5 bases, and 13 bases lay in between. Per the germline V gene, CDR1 is MNHEY and CDR2 is SVGAGI. The CDR3 sequence is 13 residues long.

V gene TRBV27 combines with J gene TRBJ2-3; the D is unclear. CDR3 size: 15 residues. V gave up 4 bases and J gave up 1 base, with 12 bases separating them. Per germline, CDR1 MNHEY and CDR2 SMNVEV (reference sequence). This CDR3 is CASSSSSWGTDTQYF. The CDR3 nucleotides read TGTGCCAGCAGTTCTAGTAGTTGGGGCACAGATACGCAGTATTTT.

The chain joins TRBV5-1 to TRBJ1-1, with D perhaps matching TRBD1 (6 bases). Trimming cost V 3 bases and J 7 bases, with 10 bases left between them. CDR3 length: 12 amino acids. Looked up from germline, CDR1 is SGHRS and CDR2 is YFSETQ. Written as DNA, the CDR3 is TGCGCCAGCAGCTCCGGACAGCTTGAAGCTTTCTTT. It translates to CASSSGQLEAFF.

This chain uses TRBV20-1 with TRBJ2-1; the match to TRBD2 covers 11 bases. The CDR3 runs 20 residues. Germline-derived CDR1 and CDR2 are DFQATT and SNEGSKA (reference sequence). The V and J ends lost 0 bases and 6 bases, in that order; junction bases with no gene match: 19. In DNA form, the CDR3 reads TGCAGTGCTAGAGATGACCTACCCGCGTTTAGCGGGAGGGCCCTCAATGAGCAGTTCTTC. This codes for CSARDDLPAFSGRALNEQFF.

This clonotype was counted a single time. The chain links TRBV12-3 or TRBV12-4 to TRBJ2-3; D not certain. The CDR3 runs to 10 residues. With 1 base removed from V and 11 bases from J, the gap between germline ends came to 4 bases. The CDR3 sequence: CASSLGVQYF. As DNA, the CDR3 is TGTGCCAGCAGTTTAGGTGTGCAGTATTTT.

V usage is TRBV2 and J usage is TRBJ1-5; 8 bases agree with TRBD1. The germline V gene has CDR1 SNHLY and CDR2 FYNNEI. The CDR3 is made up of 18 amino acids. V lost 0 bases and J lost 6; bases outside the gene matches: 13. Here the CDR3 DNA reads TGTGCCAGCAGTGAAGCGCTTTGGGCCAGGGGGCTGAGTCAGCCCCAGCATTTT. This translates into CASSEALWARGLSQPQHF.